Each of the 9 T cell receptor beta chains below was sequenced from the same sample in a study of identical twins. MiXCR, run by TCRdb on the 5' RACE reads, gives a single entry per CDR3 protein. This sample has around 550,000 distinct CDR3 sequences, with approximately 14% found just once. The sample was also reused in another study, on yellow fever vaccine responses in identical twins.

Sequenced sample: CD4+ T cells sorted from blood. The receptors stem from a woman under 30 in good health.

V and J are TRBV12-3 or TRBV12-4 and TRBJ2-5; 7 nucleotides agree with TRBD2. There are 15 residues in the CDR3. V trimming: 5 bases; J trimming: 1 base; junction bases outside the gene matches: 7. CDR3 DNA sequence: TGTGCCAGCAGTCCGACGGGACTACTCCAAGAGACCCAGTACTTC. This sequence encodes CASSPTGLLQETQYF.

With respect to this clonotype: This may stem from a read error, because a much larger clone lies one nucleotide away. This sequence joins TRBV28 and TRBJ2-2; D unclear. Germline lookup yields CDR1 MDHEN and CDR2 SYDVKM. CDR3 length: 13 residues. The V end was cut by 1 base, the J end by 5 bases, with 5 bases between. The chain's CDR3 is CASSLFQTGELFF. The CDR3 region has the DNA TGTGCCAGCAGTTTATTTCAGACCGGGGAGCTGTTTTTT. Full variable domain (remainder filled in from reference TRBV28 and TRBJ2-2): DVKVTQSSRYLVKRTGEKVFLECVQDMDHENMFWYRQDPGLGLRLIYFSYDVKMKEKGDIPEGYSVSREKKERFSLILESASTNQTSMYLCASSLFQTGELFFGEGSRLTVL.

This clonotype was seen a few times. Mismatch with germline at one junction end may stem from a read error. The chain couples TRBV5-1 to TRBJ2-1; weak D call: TRBD2 (7 bases). Germline-derived CDR1 and CDR2 are SGHRS and YFSETQ. The CDR3 totals 13 residues. The CDR3 is CASSGGAYNEQFF. The CDR3 bases are TGCGCCAGCAGCGGGGGGGCCTATAATGAGCAGTTCTTC. Full variable domain (outside the CDR3, taken from reference TRBV5-1 and TRBJ2-1): KAGVTQTPRYLIKTRGQQVTLSCSPISGHRSVSWYQQTPGQGLQFLFEYFSETQRNKGNFPGRFSGRQFSNSRSEMNVSTLELGDSALYLCASSGGAYNEQFFGPGTRLTVL.

V and J are TRBV13 and TRBJ2-7; D is uncertain. V gave up 0 bases and J gave up 6 bases, with 9 bases separating them. Germline lookup yields CDR1 PRHDT and CDR2 FYEKMQ (reference sequence). The CDR3 loop spans 13 amino acids. The CDR3 loop is CASSLGAASEQYF. The DNA of the CDR3 is TGTGCCAGCAGCTTAGGGGCGGCCAGCGAGCAGTACTTC. The entire variable domain, with the rest obtained from reference TRBV13 and TRBJ2-7, is as follows: AAGVIQSPRHLIKEKRETATLKCYPIPRHDTVYWYQQGPGQDPQFLISFYEKMQSDKGSIPDRFSAQQFSDYHSELNMSSLELGDSALYFCASSLGAASEQYFGPGTRLTVT.

The V call is TRBV7-9, the J call TRBJ1-5; tentatively, D is TRBD1 (5 bases). This CDR3 is 16 amino acids long. V was clipped by 1 base and J by 2 bases, with 12 bases between them. Per the germline V gene, CDR1 is SEHNR and CDR2 is FQNEAQ (reference sequence). CDR3 region: CASSLVFGGGNQPQHF. CDR3 bases: TGTGCCAGCAGCTTAGTATTCGGGGGGGGCAATCAGCCCCAGCATTTT.

This clonotype was seen a few times. The V call is TRBV5-1, the J call TRBJ2-3; D gene ambiguous. Per the germline V gene, CDR1 is SGHRS and CDR2 is YFSETQ. CDR3 length: 14 amino acids. The V gene lost 0 bases and the J gene lost 3 bases, with 8 bases spanning the gap. CDR3: CASSLEDKTDTQYF. In DNA, the CDR3 is TGCGCCAGCAGCTTGGAAGACAAAACAGATACGCAGTATTTT.

In nucleotides, the CDR3 is TGTGCCAGCAGCTTAGACCACTCCTACAATGAGCAGTTCTTC. It encodes CASSLDHSYNEQFF. V usage is TRBV7-8 and J usage is TRBJ2-1; D is uncertain. Germline-derived CDR1 and CDR2 are SGHVS and FQNEAQ. The CDR3 extends over 14 amino acids. V was clipped by 1 base and J by 0 bases, with 4 bases between them.

The sample holds a few counts of this clonotype. This chain joins TRBV5-1 and TRBJ2-5; 10 bases are a match to TRBD1. Trimming removed 3 bases from V and 5 bases from J; junction bases left unmatched: 4. Looked up from germline, CDR1 is SGHRS and CDR2 is YFSETQ. This CDR3 is 14 amino acids long. CDR3 amino acids: CASSWQTGGETQYF. DNA for the CDR3: TGCGCCAGCAGCTGGCAGACAGGGGGCGAGACCCAGTACTTC.

The chain combines TRBV7-4 with TRBJ2-7; weak D call: TRBD1 (6 bases). With 9 bases removed from V and 0 bases from J, the gap between germline ends came to 18 bases. Germline CDR1 SGHVT, CDR2 SQSDAQ. This CDR3 has 15 amino acids. As DNA, the CDR3 is TGTGCCAGACCCCATGGGGACATCCGCTCCTACGAGCAGTACGTC. It translates to CARPHGDIRSYEQYV.